A single T cell receptor (beta chain) is shown here with its context. Its specificity is not known. This sample stems from a study of monozygotic twins with inflammatory bowel disease. Whole-study results and caveats: Varying immunosuppressive regimens may have increased patient repertoire variability.

Someone took an approximately 2.4 ml blood sample from each of the donors. Total RNA amounting to 3,000 to 4,500 ng went into each TCR library. Two nested PCRs, run for approximately 17 and 9 cycles, were applied to TCRalpha and TCRbeta cDNA. TCRdb re-called the 5' RACE reads and shows each CDR3 protein once, DNA omitted. Its table records more than 350,000 distinct CDR3 sequences. The germline gives CDR1 GTSNPN, CDR2 SVGIG (reference sequence). The CDR3 is made up of 14 amino acids. The specimen was blood. The source of this sequence is a human donor with ulcerative colitis or Crohn's disease, or a healthy co-twin of an affected twin (not recorded which). The rearrangement uses TRBV30 and TRBJ2-2. CDR3 loop: CAWRGGENTGELFF.